Presented here are 19 T cell receptor beta chains from one specimen sequenced in a study of CD8 T cells in ankylosing spondylitis. TCRdb reprocessed the 5' RACE reads via MiXCR and lists one record per CDR3 protein. Seen here are approximately 250,000 distinct CDR3 sequences, about 11% observed once, and the top ten hold 2.5% to 3%. The sequenced sample consisted of blood, either unsorted or a sorted T cell fraction (not recorded which). Receptors originate from a male donor with ankylosing spondylitis or in good health (not recorded which).

The table lists this clonotype with many counts. This chain uses TRBV4-1 with TRBJ2-7; perhaps D is TRBD1 or TRBD2 (5 bases each). The CDR3 has 14 amino acids. V lost 3 bases and J 4 bases, leaving 13 bases between the germline ends. Germline loops: CDR1 MGHRA, CDR2 YSYEKL. This chain's CDR3 is CASSHPGTAYEQYF. CDR3 nucleotides: TGCGCCAGCAGCCATCCCGGGACCGCTTACGAGCAGTACTTC.

Points on this clonotype: A read error may be the cause here, since a much bigger clone is one base away. The chain recombines TRBV6-2 or TRBV6-3 with TRBJ2-2, with D perhaps TRBD1 (6 bases). Trimming stripped 8 bases from V and 6 bases from J, with 34 bases between. This CDR3 contains 20 residues. The germline CDR1 and CDR2 sequences are MNHEY and SVGEGT. As DNA, the CDR3 is TGTGCCAGCGGCACGCTAGGGGCAGGGGTCCCCTTAAGGTCATCCGGGGAGCTGTTTTTT. Residues: CASGTLGAGVPLRSSGELFF.

This clonotype was detected many times. V usage is TRBV28 and J usage is TRBJ1-4; 8 bases map to TRBD1. The CDR3 has 15 residues. The trim removed 4 bases at V and 3 bases at J, leaving 4 bases unmatched. Germline V gives CDR1 MDHEN, CDR2 SYDVKM. The CDR3 region is CASSSTGGSNEKLFF. The CDR3, as DNA: TGTGCCAGCAGTTCTACAGGGGGTTCTAATGAAAAACTGTTTTTT.

J is TRBJ2-7 and V is TRBV12-3 or TRBV12-4, with TRBD2 matching over 8 bases. With V trimmed by 6 bases and J by 2 bases, 6 bases remained unmatched. The CDR3 spans 14 residues. The CDR3 protein is CASSGRVSTYEQYF. The CDR3, as DNA: TGTGCCAGCAGCGGGAGGGTTTCCACCTACGAGCAGTACTTC.

This clonotype appeared many times. CDR3 residues: CSVDEVGGGVQYF. In nucleotides, the CDR3 is TGCAGCGTTGACGAGGTAGGGGGTGGTGTGCAGTACTTC. V gene TRBV29-1 combines with J gene TRBJ2-7; D possibly corresponds to TRBD1 (6 bases). V gave up 3 bases and J gave up 9 bases, with 18 bases separating them. This CDR3 contains 13 residues. Germline assignment: CDR1 SQVTM and CDR2 ANQGSEA.

This clonotype was observed at least ten times. V and J are TRBV12-3 or TRBV12-4 and TRBJ1-3; D gene ambiguous. The CDR3 consists of 13 residues. V shed 1 base and J shed 3 bases, with 4 bases lying between them. In DNA, the CDR3 is TGTGCCAGCAGTTTAGAGGATGGAAACACCATATATTTT. Translation: CASSLEDGNTIYF.

The chain couples TRBV3-1 to TRBJ1-1; possibly TRBD1 for D (5 bases). The CDR3 sequence is 14 residues long. Germline-derived CDR1 and CDR2 are LGHDT and YNNKEL (reference sequence). V lost 4 bases and J lost 7, with 16 bases in between. The CDR3 nucleotides are TGTGCCAGCAGCCCGTTGAGGGGAACGGGTGAAGCTTTCTTT. Translated, it gives CASSPLRGTGEAFF.

This clonotype was seen many times. V is TRBV28 and J is TRBJ1-6, with D possibly TRBD1 on 6 matching bases. The germline V gene has CDR1 MDHEN and CDR2 SYDVKM. The length of the CDR3 is 19 residues. V lost 2 bases and J 0 bases, leaving 17 bases between the germline ends. The CDR3 sequence: CASSLEGGGPSSYNSPLHF. The CDR3 nucleotides are TGTGCCAGCAGTTTAGAGGGGGGAGGACCGAGCTCCTATAATTCACCCCTCCACTTT.

V gene TRBV20-1 combines with J gene TRBJ1-6; TRBD1 might be the D (5 bases). The germline gives CDR1 DFQATT, CDR2 SNEGSKA (reference sequence). The CDR3 covers 17 residues. Trimming took off 1 base at V and 0 bases at J, with 13 bases between the two ends. The CDR3 nucleotides read TGCAGTGCTAGAGTCATGGCTAGGGGCTCCTATAATTCACCCCTCCACTTT. Amino acid sequence: CSARVMARGSYNSPLHF.

The table lists this clonotype with a few counts. CDR3 sequence: CASSLGQILYSPLHF. The DNA for the CDR3 is TGTGCCAGCAGCTTGGGACAGATCCTATATTCACCCCTCCACTTT. V is TRBV5-6 and J is TRBJ1-6; maybe TRBD1 (5 bases). The germline V gene encodes CDR1 SGHDT and CDR2 YYEEEE. V shed 0 bases and J shed 8 bases, with 12 bases lying between them. CDR3 size: 15 residues.

This clonotype was observed at least ten times. CDR3 sequence reads: CASSQTASGSFDEQFF. DNA for the CDR3: TGCGCCAGCAGCCAGACCGCTAGCGGGAGTTTCGATGAGCAGTTCTTC. J is TRBJ2-1 and V is TRBV5-1; 10 bases agree with TRBD2. Germline V gene sequence: CDR1 SGHRS, CDR2 YFSETQ. The CDR3 consists of 16 residues. Trimming cost V 4 bases and J 8 bases; bases outside gene matches: 12.

The rearrangement joins TRBV10-3 to TRBJ2-7; D could derive from TRBD1 or TRBD2 (6 bases each). The V end lost 5 bases, the J end lost 5 bases, and 16 bases lay between the germline ends. This CDR3 has 14 residues. CDR1 and CDR2 (germline): ENHRY, SYGVKD. The CDR3 protein is CAISRGPSENEQYF. The DNA for the CDR3 is TGTGCCATCAGTCGGGGGCCGAGTGAGAACGAGCAGTACTTC.

The chain joins TRBV23-1 to TRBJ2-3; 7 bases are shared with TRBD2. TRBV23-1 is labeled an ORF, and its function is uncertain. The CDR3 is 17 amino acids. The V and J ends lost 0 bases and 0 bases, in that order; junction bases with no gene match: 6. CDR3 DNA sequence: TGCGCCAGCAGTCAATCCAGCGGGGAGACCAGCACAGATACGCAGTATTTT. This gives the protein CASSQSSGETSTDTQYF.

The V call is TRBV4-1, the J call TRBJ1-1; possible D gene TRBD1, 5 bases. CDR3 length equals 16 residues. The V end lost 1 base, the J end lost 4 bases, and 16 bases lay between the germline ends. Germline CDR1 reads MGHRA; CDR2 reads YSYEKL. This CDR3 is CASSQVLQGVGTEAFF. DNA of the CDR3: TGCGCCAGCAGCCAAGTTCTCCAGGGAGTAGGCACTGAAGCTTTCTTT.

Ten or more counts support this clonotype. The rearrangement links TRBV12-3 or TRBV12-4 to TRBJ2-7; unclear D gene. Trimming took off 6 bases at V and 3 bases at J, with 15 bases between the two ends. The CDR3 length is 14 residues. As DNA, the CDR3 is TGTGCCAGCAGCCCTTCCCCAGTTTACTACGAGCAGTACTTC. Amino acid sequence: CASSPSPVYYEQYF.

The rearrangement links TRBV11-1 to TRBJ1-1; 11 nucleotides match TRBD1. This CDR3 contains 19 residues. Trimming removed 5 bases from V and 3 bases from J; junction bases left unmatched: 17. CDR1 SGHAT and CDR2 FQDESV come from the germline V gene (reference sequence). The CDR3, as DNA: TGTGCCAGCAGCCGACGGGACAGGGGGTATCGGAGGTCGGACACTGAAGCTTTCTTT. Amino acids: CASSRRDRGYRRSDTEAFF.

This clonotype showed up many times. The rearrangement uses TRBV4-1 and TRBJ2-5, with D unresolved. V lost 0 bases and J 5 bases, leaving 10 bases between the germline ends. Germline CDR1 MGHRA, CDR2 YSYEKL. The CDR3 sequence is 14 residues long. CDR3: CASSQDPGSETQYF. In DNA form, the CDR3 reads TGCGCCAGCAGCCAAGATCCCGGGTCGGAGACCCAGTACTTC.

The table lists this clonotype with a few counts. The genes are TRBV2 and TRBJ2-5; D call uncertain. The length of the CDR3 is 14 residues. CDR1 is SNHLY, CDR2 FYNNEI, per germline. V was shortened by 1 base and J by 2 bases, with 8 bases between the two germline ends. This chain's CDR3 is CASSEENKQETQYF. In nucleotides, the CDR3 is TGTGCCAGCAGTGAAGAGAACAAACAAGAGACCCAGTACTTC.

In this sample, this clonotype turned up many times. The chain combines TRBV10-3 with TRBJ1-4; TRBD1 matches 9 bases. Trimming cost V 4 bases and J 3 bases; bases outside gene matches: 6. Germline V gene sequence: CDR1 ENHRY, CDR2 SYGVKD. The CDR3 spans 16 residues. This CDR3 is CAISGGDRGSNEKLFF. CDR3 nucleotide sequence: TGTGCCATCAGTGGGGGAGACAGGGGGTCTAATGAAAAACTGTTTTTT.